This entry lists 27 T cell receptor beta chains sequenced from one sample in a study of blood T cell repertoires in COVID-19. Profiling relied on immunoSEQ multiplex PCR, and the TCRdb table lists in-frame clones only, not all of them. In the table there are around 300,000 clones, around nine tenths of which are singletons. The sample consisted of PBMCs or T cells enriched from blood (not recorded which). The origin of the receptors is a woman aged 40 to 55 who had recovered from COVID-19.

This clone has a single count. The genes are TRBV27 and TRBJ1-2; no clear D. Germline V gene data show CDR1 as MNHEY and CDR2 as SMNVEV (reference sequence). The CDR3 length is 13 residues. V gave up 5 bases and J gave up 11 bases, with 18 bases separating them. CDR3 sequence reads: CASSPEGGFLYTF. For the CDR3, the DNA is TGTGCCAGCAGTCCCGAAGGAGGGTTTCTTTACACCTTC.

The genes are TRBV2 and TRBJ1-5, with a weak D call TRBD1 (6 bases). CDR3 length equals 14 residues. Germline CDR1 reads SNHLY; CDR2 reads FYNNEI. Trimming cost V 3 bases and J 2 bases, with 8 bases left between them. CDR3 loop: CASSDRQGNQPQHF. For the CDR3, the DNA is TGTGCCAGCAGTGATCGACAGGGCAATCAGCCCCAGCATTTT.

DNA of the CDR3: TGTGCCAGCAGTCCTGGACTAGCGGGAGTTGGTGAGCAGTTCTTC. Amino acids: CASSPGLAGVGEQFF. J is TRBJ2-1 and V is TRBV28, with 13 positions matching TRBD2. The CDR3 is 15 amino acids. V lost 5 bases to trimming and J lost 9 bases; unmatched junction nucleotides: 7. CDR1 and CDR2 (germline): MDHEN, SYDVKM. The full variable domain, in which reference TRBV28 and TRBJ2-1 provide the parts outside the CDR3, is DVKVTQSSRYLVKRTGEKVFLECVQDMDHENMFWYRQDPGLGLRLIYFSYDVKMKEKGDIPEGYSVSREKKERFSLILESASTNQTSMYLCASSPGLAGVGEQFFGPGTRLTVL.

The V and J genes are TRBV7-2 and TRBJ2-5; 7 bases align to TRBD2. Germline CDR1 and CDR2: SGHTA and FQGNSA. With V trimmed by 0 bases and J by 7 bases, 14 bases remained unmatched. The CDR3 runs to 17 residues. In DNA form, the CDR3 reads TGTGCCAGCAGCTTAGCGTTGGGGCTAGCGGCCCTCGGGACCCAGTACTTC. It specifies CASSLALGLAALGTQYF.

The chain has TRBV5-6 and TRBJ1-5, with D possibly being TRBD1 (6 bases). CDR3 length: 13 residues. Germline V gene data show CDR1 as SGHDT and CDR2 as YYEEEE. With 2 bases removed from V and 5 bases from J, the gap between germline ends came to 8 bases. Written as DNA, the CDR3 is TGTGCCAGCAGCTTTCAGGGGTATCAGCCCCAGCATTTT. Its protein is CASSFQGYQPQHF.

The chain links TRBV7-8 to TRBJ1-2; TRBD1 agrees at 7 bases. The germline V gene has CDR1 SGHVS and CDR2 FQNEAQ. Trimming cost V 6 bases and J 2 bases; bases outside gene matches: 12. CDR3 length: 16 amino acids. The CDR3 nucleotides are TGTGCCAGCAGTCTGGACAGGCTACCCAAAAACTATGGCTACACCTTC. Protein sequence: CASSLDRLPKNYGYTF. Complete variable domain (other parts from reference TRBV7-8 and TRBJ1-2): GAGVSQSPRYKVAKRGQDVALRCDPISGHVSLFWYQQALGQGPEFLTYFQNEAQLDKSGLPSDRFFAERPEGSVSTLKIQRTQQEDSAVYLCASSLDRLPKNYGYTFGSGTRLTVV.

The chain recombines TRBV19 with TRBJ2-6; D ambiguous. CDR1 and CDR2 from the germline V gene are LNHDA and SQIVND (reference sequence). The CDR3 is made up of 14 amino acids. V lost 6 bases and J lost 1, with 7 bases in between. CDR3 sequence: CASSRNSGANVLTF. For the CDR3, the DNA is TGTGCCAGTAGCCGTAATTCTGGGGCCAACGTCCTGACTTTC.

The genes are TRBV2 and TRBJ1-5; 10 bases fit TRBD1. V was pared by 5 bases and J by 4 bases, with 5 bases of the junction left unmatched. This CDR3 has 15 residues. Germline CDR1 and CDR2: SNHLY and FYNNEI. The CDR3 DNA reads TGTGCCAGCAGTCAGGACAGGGGGGGTAATCAGCCCCAGCATTTT. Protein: CASSQDRGGNQPQHF.

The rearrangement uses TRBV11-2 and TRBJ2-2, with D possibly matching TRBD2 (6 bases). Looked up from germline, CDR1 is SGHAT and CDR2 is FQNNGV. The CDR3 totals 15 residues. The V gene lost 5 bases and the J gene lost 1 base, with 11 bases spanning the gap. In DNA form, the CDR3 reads TGTGCCAGCAGCGGGGGACTCATGAACACCGGGGAGCTGTTTTTT. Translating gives CASSGGLMNTGELFF.

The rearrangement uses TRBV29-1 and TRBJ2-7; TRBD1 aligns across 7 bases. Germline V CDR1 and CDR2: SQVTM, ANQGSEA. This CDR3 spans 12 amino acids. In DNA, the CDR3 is TGCTCGGCGACAGGGAAGAACTACGAGCAGTACTTC. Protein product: CSATGKNYEQYF.

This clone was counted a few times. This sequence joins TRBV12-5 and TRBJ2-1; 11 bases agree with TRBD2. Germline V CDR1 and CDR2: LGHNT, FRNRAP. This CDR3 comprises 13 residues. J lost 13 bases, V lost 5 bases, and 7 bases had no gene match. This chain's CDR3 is CASGPGTSGYQFF. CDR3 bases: TGTGCTAGTGGTCCCGGGACTAGCGGCTATCAGTTCTTC.

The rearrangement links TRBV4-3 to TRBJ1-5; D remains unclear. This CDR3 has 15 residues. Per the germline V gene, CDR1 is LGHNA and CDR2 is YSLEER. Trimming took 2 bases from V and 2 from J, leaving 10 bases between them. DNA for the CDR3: TGCGCCAGCAGCCAAAAGTACGGTGGCAATCAGCCCCAGCATTTT. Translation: CASSQKYGGNQPQHF.

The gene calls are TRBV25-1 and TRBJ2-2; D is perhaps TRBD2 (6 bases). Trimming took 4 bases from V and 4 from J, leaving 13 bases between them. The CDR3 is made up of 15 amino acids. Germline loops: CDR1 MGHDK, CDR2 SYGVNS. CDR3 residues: CASSGSSVFTGELFF. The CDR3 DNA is TGTGCCAGCAGTGGATCTAGCGTTTTCACCGGGGAGCTGTTTTTT.

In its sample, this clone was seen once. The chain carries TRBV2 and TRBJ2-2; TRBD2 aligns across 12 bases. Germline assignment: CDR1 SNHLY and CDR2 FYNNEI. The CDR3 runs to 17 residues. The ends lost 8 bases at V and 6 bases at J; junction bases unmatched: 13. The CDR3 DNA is TGTGCCAGCCCCTGCGTGACTAGCGGGAGATGGTCCGGGGAGCTGTTTTTT. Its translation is CASPCVTSGRWSGELFF.

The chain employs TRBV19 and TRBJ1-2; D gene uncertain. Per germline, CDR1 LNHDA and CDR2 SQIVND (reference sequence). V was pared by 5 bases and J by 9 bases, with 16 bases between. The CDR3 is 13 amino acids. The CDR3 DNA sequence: TGTGCCAGTAGTGCAGGCCTACCTATCCGCTACACCTTC. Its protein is CASSAGLPIRYTF.

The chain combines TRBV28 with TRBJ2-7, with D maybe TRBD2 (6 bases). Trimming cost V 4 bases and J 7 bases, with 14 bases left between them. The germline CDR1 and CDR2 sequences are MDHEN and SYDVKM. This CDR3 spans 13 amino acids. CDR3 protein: CASSSAGAGEQYF. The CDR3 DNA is TGTGCCAGCAGTTCAGCGGGCGCTGGGGAGCAGTACTTC.

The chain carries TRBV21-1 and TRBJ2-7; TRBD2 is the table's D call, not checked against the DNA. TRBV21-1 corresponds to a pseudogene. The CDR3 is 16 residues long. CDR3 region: CASSFPGLADSYEQYF. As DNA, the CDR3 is TGTGCCAGCTCATTTCCCGGACTAGCGGATTCCTACGAGCAGTACTTC.

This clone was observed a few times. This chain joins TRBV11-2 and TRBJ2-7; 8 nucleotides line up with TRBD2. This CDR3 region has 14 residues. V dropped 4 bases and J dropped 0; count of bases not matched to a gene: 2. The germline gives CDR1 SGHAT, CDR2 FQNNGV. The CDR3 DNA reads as TGTGCCAGCAGCTATAGCGGGAACTCCTACGAGCAGTACTTC. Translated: CASSYSGNSYEQYF.

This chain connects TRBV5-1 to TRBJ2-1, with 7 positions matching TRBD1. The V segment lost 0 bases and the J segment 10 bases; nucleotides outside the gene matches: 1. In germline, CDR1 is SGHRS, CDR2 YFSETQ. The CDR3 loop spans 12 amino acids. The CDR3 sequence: CASSLGDSEQFF. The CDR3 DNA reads TGCGCCAGCAGCTTGGGGGACAGCGAGCAGTTCTTC.

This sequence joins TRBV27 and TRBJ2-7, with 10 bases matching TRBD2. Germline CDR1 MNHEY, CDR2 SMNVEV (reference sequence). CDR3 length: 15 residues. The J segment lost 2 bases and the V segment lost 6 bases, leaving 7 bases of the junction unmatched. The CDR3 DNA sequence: TGTGCCAGCAGCCCGTTAGCGGGAGGACCCTACGAGCAGTACTTC. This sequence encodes CASSPLAGGPYEQYF.

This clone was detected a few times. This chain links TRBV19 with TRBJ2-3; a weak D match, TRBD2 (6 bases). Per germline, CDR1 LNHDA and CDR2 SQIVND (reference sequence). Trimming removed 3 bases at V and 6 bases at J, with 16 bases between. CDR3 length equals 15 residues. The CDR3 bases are TGTGCCAGTAGTATTCTTAAGGAGGGGCCCGATACGCAGTATTTT. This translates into CASSILKEGPDTQYF.

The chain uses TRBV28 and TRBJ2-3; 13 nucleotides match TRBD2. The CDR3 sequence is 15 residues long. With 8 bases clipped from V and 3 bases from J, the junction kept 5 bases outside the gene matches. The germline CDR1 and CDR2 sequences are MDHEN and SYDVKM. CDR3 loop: CASSGLAGKTDTQYF. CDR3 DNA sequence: TGTGCCAGCTCGGGACTAGCGGGAAAAACAGATACGCAGTATTTT.

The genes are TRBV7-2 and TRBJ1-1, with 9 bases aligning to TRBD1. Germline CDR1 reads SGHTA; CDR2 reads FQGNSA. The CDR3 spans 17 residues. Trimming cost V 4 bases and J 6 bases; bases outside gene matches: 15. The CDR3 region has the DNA TGTGCCAGCAGCTCTCACCCCGCTATGGACAGGGGCCCTGAAGCTTTCTTT. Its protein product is CASSSHPAMDRGPEAFF.

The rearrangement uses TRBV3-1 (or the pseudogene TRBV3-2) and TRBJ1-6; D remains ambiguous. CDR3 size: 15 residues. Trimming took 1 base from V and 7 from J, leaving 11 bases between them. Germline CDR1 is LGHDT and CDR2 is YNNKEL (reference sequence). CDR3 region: CASSQAGVVNSPLHF. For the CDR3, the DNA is TGTGCCAGCAGCCAAGCGGGAGTCGTAAATTCACCCCTCCACTTT.

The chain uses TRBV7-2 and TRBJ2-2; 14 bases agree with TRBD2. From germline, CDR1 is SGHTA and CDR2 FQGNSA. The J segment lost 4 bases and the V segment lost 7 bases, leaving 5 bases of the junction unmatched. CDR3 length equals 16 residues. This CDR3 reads CASTPGLAGATGELFF. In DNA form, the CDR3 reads TGTGCCAGCACCCCGGGACTAGCGGGAGCCACCGGGGAGCTGTTTTTT. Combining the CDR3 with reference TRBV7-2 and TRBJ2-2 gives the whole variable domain GAGVSQSPSNKVTEKGKDVELRCDPISGHTALYWYRQSLGQGLEFLIYFQGNSAPDKSGLPSDRFSAERTGGSVSTLTIQRTQQEDSAVYLCASTPGLAGATGELFFGEGSRLTVL.

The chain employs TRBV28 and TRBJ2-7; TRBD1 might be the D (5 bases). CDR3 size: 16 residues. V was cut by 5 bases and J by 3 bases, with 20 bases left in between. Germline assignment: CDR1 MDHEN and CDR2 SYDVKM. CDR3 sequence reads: CASSGHSRDNLYEQYF. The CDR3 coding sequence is TGTGCCAGCAGTGGACACTCCAGGGATAACCTCTACGAGCAGTACTTC.

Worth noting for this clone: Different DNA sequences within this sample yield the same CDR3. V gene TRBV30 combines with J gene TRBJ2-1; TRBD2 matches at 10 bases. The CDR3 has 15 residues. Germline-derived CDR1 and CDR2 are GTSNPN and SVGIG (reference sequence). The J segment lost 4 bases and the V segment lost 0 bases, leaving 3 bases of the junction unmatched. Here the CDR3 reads CAWSVLAGAYNEQFF. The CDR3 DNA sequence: TGTGCCTGGAGTGTTCTAGCGGGAGCTTACAATGAGCAGTTCTTC.